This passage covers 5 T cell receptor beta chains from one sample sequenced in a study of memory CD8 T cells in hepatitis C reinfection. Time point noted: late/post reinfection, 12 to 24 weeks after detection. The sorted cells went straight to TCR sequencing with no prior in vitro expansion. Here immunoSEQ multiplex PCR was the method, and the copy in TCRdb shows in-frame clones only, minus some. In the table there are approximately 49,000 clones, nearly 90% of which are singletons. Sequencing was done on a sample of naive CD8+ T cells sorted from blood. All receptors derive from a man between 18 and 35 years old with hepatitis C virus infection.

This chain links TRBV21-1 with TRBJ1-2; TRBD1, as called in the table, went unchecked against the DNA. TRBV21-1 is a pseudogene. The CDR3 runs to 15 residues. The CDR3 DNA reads TGTGCCAGCAGTTCAAGACAGGGTAGTAACTATGGCTACACCTTC. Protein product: CASSSRQGSNYGYTF.

CDR3 sequence: CASSLAGQAYDEQYF. CDR3 DNA sequence: TGTGCCAGCAGCTTGGCCGGACAGGCCTATGACGAGCAGTACTTC. The V gene is TRBV5-6, the J gene TRBJ2-7; 7 bases line up with TRBD1. Germline V CDR1 and CDR2: SGHDT, YYEEEE. V lost 0 bases and J lost 5; bases outside the gene matches: 8. This CDR3 is 15 amino acids long.

The CDR3 DNA reads TGCGCCAGCAGCTTGGGACAGGGACCTGACGAGCAGTACGTC. This encodes CASSLGQGPDEQYV. The genes are TRBV5-1 and TRBJ2-7; 7 bases are a match to TRBD1. Germline CDR1 is SGHRS and CDR2 is YFSETQ. Unmatched junction bases numbered 5, after V lost 0 bases and J lost 5 bases. The CDR3 is made up of 14 amino acids.

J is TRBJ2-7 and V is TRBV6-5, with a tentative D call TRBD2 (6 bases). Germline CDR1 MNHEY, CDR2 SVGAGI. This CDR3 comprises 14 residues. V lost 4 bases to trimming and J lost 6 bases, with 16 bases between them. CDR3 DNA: TGTGCCAGCAGTTCTATGGGCGGGACGGGCGAGCAGTACTTC. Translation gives CASSSMGGTGEQYF.

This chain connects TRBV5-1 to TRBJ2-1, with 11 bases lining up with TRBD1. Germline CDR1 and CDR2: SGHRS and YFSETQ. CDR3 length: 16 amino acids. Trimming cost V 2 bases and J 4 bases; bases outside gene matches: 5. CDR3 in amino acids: CASSFTGTGGYNEQFF. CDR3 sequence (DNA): TGCGCCAGCAGCTTTACCGGGACAGGGGGATACAATGAGCAGTTCTTC.